This T cell receptor (beta chain) originates from a study of blood T cells in healthy people across ages. A second about 7 to 11 cycle PCR used barcoded and J-beta primers. TCRdb re-derived calls from the 5' RACE reads in MiXCR, one entry per CDR3 protein. The sample holds about 730,000 distinct CDR3 sequences, roughly 41% seen once. Trimming at V came to 1 base and at J to 2 bases, leaving 4 bases not matched to a gene. Germline CDR1 is DFQATT and CDR2 is SNEGSKA (reference sequence). The CDR3 is 14 residues long. This chain connects TRBV20-1 to TRBJ2-5; TRBD1 matches at 7 bases. Source material: blood. The sequence derives from a woman in her fifties or sixties in good health. The CDR3 region has the DNA TGCAGTGCTAGAGTTGAGGGACAGCAAGAGACCCAGTACTTC. Protein sequence: CSARVEGQQETQYF.